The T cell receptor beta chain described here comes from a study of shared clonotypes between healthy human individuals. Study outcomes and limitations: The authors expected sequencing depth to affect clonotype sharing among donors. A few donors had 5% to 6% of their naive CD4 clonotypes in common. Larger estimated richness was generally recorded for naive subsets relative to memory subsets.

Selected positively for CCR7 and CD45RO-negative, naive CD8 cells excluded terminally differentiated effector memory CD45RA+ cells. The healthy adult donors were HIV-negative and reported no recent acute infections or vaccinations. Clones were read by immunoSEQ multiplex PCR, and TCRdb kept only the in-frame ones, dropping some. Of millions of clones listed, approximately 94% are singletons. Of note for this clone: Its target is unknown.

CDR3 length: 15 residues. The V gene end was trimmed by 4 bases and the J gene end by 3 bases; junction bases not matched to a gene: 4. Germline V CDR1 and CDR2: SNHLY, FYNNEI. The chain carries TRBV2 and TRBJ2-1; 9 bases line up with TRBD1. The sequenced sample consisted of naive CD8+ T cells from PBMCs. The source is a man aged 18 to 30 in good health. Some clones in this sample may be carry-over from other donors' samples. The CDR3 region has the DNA TGTGCCAGCAGTGCGGACAGGGGAAACTACAATGAGCAGTTCTTC. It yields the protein CASSADRGNYNEQFF.